Listed here are 22 T cell receptor beta chains from one sample, sequenced in a study of human T cells and chemical hapten exposure. One entry per CDR3 protein, called by TCRdb with MiXCR from the RACE reads. Of about 80,000 distinct CDR3 sequences in the sample, 11% to 15% were seen once. Regarding time point: pre-sensitization, week 0. Treatment meaning: therapeutic diphenylcyclopropenone sensitization with weekly scalp DPC. This specimen consisted of whole blood, obtained in connection with sensitization to the hapten diphenylcyclopropenone (DPC). The receptors shown here come from a woman aged 45-65 years with alopecia areata. Some clones in this sample may be carry-over from other donors' samples.

This rearrangement joins TRBV5-1 to TRBJ2-5, with 11 nucleotides matching TRBD2. The CDR3 spans 16 residues. The V segment lost 1 base and the J segment 2 bases; nucleotides outside the gene matches: 4. Germline V lookup: CDR1 SGHRS, CDR2 YFSETQ. The CDR3 DNA follows: TGCGCCAGCAGCTTGTTCGGGACTAGCGGACAAGAGACCCAGTACTTC. Its protein product is CASSLFGTSGQETQYF.

This clonotype was seen a handful of times. The chain employs TRBV27 and TRBJ2-1; 14 positions match TRBD2. Germline CDR1 is MNHEY and CDR2 is SMNVEV (reference sequence). CDR3 length equals 17 residues. V lost 5 bases, J lost 9 bases, and 12 bases stayed unmatched. CDR3 nucleotide sequence: TGTGCCAGCAGTACGGGACTAGCGGGAGTATCGTTAGGTGAGCAGTTCTTC. It yields the protein CASSTGLAGVSLGEQFF.

This chain links TRBV9 with TRBJ2-7; D not resolved. V dropped 1 base and J dropped 2 bases, with 7 bases sitting between them. In germline, CDR1 is SGDLS, CDR2 YYNGEE. This CDR3 region has 13 residues. CDR3 protein: CASSVQPTYEQYF. CDR3 nucleotide sequence: TGTGCCAGCAGCGTACAGCCGACCTACGAGCAGTACTTC.

The chain employs TRBV6-6 and TRBJ1-2; D is undetermined. There are 15 residues in the CDR3. Between the trimmed V and J ends, which lost 4 bases and 5 bases, there was a span of 17 bases. Per germline, CDR1 MNHNY and CDR2 SVGAGI (reference sequence). The CDR3 DNA reads TGTGCCAGCAGTTTCTCCTCCTTTAATTATTATGGCTACACCTTC. Protein sequence: CASSFSSFNYYGYTF.

Only a few counts were recorded for this clonotype. The chain links TRBV20-1 to TRBJ2-1; 7 bases map to TRBD1. From germline, CDR1 is DFQATT and CDR2 SNEGSKA (reference sequence). The CDR3 contains 13 residues. V lost 6 bases, J lost 5 bases, and 7 bases stayed unmatched. The CDR3 sequence: CSARTGANNEQFF. The CDR3 nucleotides are TGCAGTGCAAGGACAGGAGCCAACAATGAGCAGTTCTTC.

This clonotype was seen a single time. The rearrangement uses TRBV11-2 and TRBJ1-2, with TRBD1 matching over 12 bases. This CDR3 has 14 amino acids. CDR1 is SGHAT and CDR2 is FQNNGV in the germline V gene. The V gene end was trimmed by 5 bases and the J gene end by 5 bases; junction bases not matched to a gene: 3. The CDR3 protein is CASSPGQGAYGYTF. DNA of the CDR3: TGTGCCAGCAGCCCGGGACAGGGGGCGTATGGCTACACCTTC.

The CDR3 nucleotides are TGTGCCAGCAGGCGGACCGGGACAGGGGTTTACTTC. Protein product: CASRRTGTGVYF. The chain is built from TRBV6-2 or TRBV6-3 and TRBJ2-7; TRBD1 matches at 10 bases. Per germline, CDR1 MNHEY and CDR2 SVGEGT. The CDR3 extends over 12 amino acids. The V segment lost 6 bases and the J segment 13 bases; nucleotides outside the gene matches: 9.

This clonotype was detected a few times. The chain recombines TRBV20-1 with TRBJ1-2; TRBD1 aligns across 9 bases. CDR1 DFQATT and CDR2 SNEGSKA come from the germline V gene (reference sequence). J was trimmed by 3 bases and V by 6 bases; bases with no gene match: 8. This CDR3 has 14 residues. In DNA, the CDR3 is TGCAGTGCCCCTGGACAGGGGAATTACTATGGCTACACCTTC. Translating gives CSAPGQGNYYGYTF.

This clonotype has just a few counts. The rearrangement joins TRBV28 to TRBJ2-1; D ambiguous. The V end was cut by 3 bases, the J end by 6 bases, with 6 bases between. CDR1 and CDR2 (germline): MDHEN, SYDVKM. The length of the CDR3 is 12 residues. The CDR3 loop is CASSFEINEQFF. As DNA, the CDR3 is TGTGCCAGCAGTTTTGAGATCAATGAGCAGTTCTTC.

The rearrangement uses TRBV27 and TRBJ2-1, with D possibly matching TRBD1 (6 bases). The germline CDR1 and CDR2 sequences are MNHEY and SMNVEV (reference sequence). CDR3 length: 15 residues. The germline V and J ends were trimmed by 6 bases and 1 base, with 13 bases remaining between them. The DNA for the CDR3 is TGTGCCAGCAGACAATTGGACAGTTCCTACAATGAGCAGTTCTTC. Residues: CASRQLDSSYNEQFF.

This clonotype was found many times. The chain couples TRBV12-3 or TRBV12-4 to TRBJ2-5, with D tentatively TRBD1 (7 bases). The CDR3 has 14 amino acids. Between the trimmed V and J ends, which lost 5 bases and 5 bases, there was a span of 15 bases. CDR3 sequence (DNA): TGTGCCAGCAGTCTCATGGGGGGACAGGAGACCCAGTACTTC. Translation gives CASSLMGGQETQYF.

The rearrangement joins TRBV3-1 to TRBJ1-5; possible D gene TRBD1, 6 bases. Germline-derived CDR1 and CDR2 are LGHDT and YNNKEL (reference sequence). The CDR3 loop spans 14 amino acids. Trimming shortened V by 3 bases and J by 7 bases, and 13 bases separated the two germline ends. CDR3 residues: CASSHRGGIQPQHF. The CDR3 DNA is TGTGCCAGCAGCCACCGAGGGGGAATCCAGCCCCAGCATTTT.

There are a few counts of this clonotype. The chain joins TRBV2 to TRBJ2-1; D may be TRBD1 (6 bases). The germline gives CDR1 SNHLY, CDR2 FYNNEI. The CDR3 spans 13 residues. V was cut by 6 bases and J by 4 bases, with 10 bases left in between. The CDR3 loop is CASRDSPYNEQFF. The CDR3 DNA reads TGTGCCAGCAGGGACAGTCCTTACAATGAGCAGTTCTTC.

This clonotype has only one observation. The J gene is TRBJ2-3, the V gene TRBV28, with TRBD1 identical over 9 bases. V gave up 8 bases and J gave up 6 bases; unmatched junction bases: 12. The CDR3 covers 15 residues. Per the germline V gene, CDR1 is MDHEN and CDR2 is SYDVKM. CDR3: CASQMAGQGLDTQYF. CDR3 DNA sequence: TGTGCCAGCCAGATGGCGGGACAGGGCCTTGATACGCAGTATTTT.

V and J are TRBV20-1 and TRBJ1-1, with a tentative D call TRBD1 (6 bases). The germline CDR1 and CDR2 sequences are DFQATT and SNEGSKA (reference sequence). The CDR3 runs to 13 residues. The ends were cut back, 5 bases at V and 5 bases at J, with 15 bases in the middle. CDR3 loop: CSAYTGYSTEAFF. CDR3 sequence (DNA): TGCAGTGCTTACACAGGGTATAGTACTGAAGCTTTCTTT.

The genes are TRBV7-2 and TRBJ1-2; 9 bases line up with TRBD1. V trimming: 5 bases; J trimming: 4 bases; junction bases outside the gene matches: 11. The CDR3 is 16 residues long. CDR1 SGHTA and CDR2 FQGNSA come from the germline V gene. CDR3 residues: CASSPTASTGGYGYTF. The DNA of the CDR3 is TGTGCCAGCAGCCCTACCGCCTCGACAGGGGGCTATGGCTACACCTTC.

The genes are TRBV7-2 and TRBJ2-7; the match to TRBD2 covers 8 bases. This CDR3 is built from 14 residues. J was trimmed by 3 bases and V by 1 base; bases with no gene match: 2. From germline, CDR1 is SGHTA and CDR2 FQGNSA. CDR3 sequence (DNA): TGTGCCAGCAGCTTAGGACTAGCGAACTACGAGCAGTACTTC. Its translation: CASSLGLANYEQYF.

This clonotype was recorded a few times. The V gene is TRBV11-2, the J gene TRBJ1-1; D uncertain. Germline CDR1 is SGHAT and CDR2 is FQNNGV. V shed 3 bases and J shed 1 base, with 9 bases lying between them. The CDR3 has 14 residues. The CDR3 DNA follows: TGTGCCAGCAGCTTTGGCAGCAGGAACACTGAAGCTTTCTTT. Protein: CASSFGSRNTEAFF.

The V and J genes are TRBV5-6 and TRBJ1-1; possibly TRBD1 for D (6 bases). With 4 bases removed from V and 3 bases from J, the gap between germline ends came to 13 bases. The germline V gene encodes CDR1 SGHDT and CDR2 YYEEEE. The CDR3 is made up of 14 amino acids. This CDR3 reads CASSMDRLDTEAFF. The CDR3 bases are TGTGCCAGCAGCATGGACAGACTAGACACTGAAGCTTTCTTT.

V is TRBV25-1 and J is TRBJ1-6; no definite D call. The V gene lost 8 bases and the J gene lost 3 bases, with 17 bases spanning the gap. The CDR3 has 16 amino acids. Germline assignment: CDR1 MGHDK and CDR2 SYGVNS. The CDR3 spells CASGEQLDVYNSPLHF. CDR3 sequence (DNA): TGTGCCAGCGGGGAGCAGCTGGACGTCTATAATTCACCCCTCCACTTT.

The chain couples TRBV7-7 to TRBJ2-3, with D possibly called TRBD1 or TRBD2 (5 bases each). Germline CDR1 is SSHAT and CDR2 is FNYEAQ (reference sequence). This CDR3 contains 16 residues. V lost 5 bases to trimming and J lost 0 bases, with 15 bases between them. The CDR3 DNA is TGTGCCAGCAGCCCGGGGACGGCACTTAGCACAGATACGCAGTATTTT. This gives the protein CASSPGTALSTDTQYF.

This rearrangement joins TRBV7-2 to TRBJ2-1; possibly TRBD2 for D (6 bases). Germline CDR1 reads SGHTA; CDR2 reads FQGNSA. The germline V and J ends were trimmed by 5 bases and 7 bases, with 12 bases remaining between them. The CDR3 loop spans 13 amino acids. The CDR3 DNA reads as TGTGCCAGCAGCCCCACCCGGGGGAATGAGCAGTTCTTC. Its translation is CASSPTRGNEQFF.